The clone carrying this T cell receptor (beta chain) was picked up one time. J lost 8 bases, V lost 1 base, and 2 bases had no gene match. The CDR3 covers 14 residues. Germline CDR1 is MNHEY and CDR2 is SMNVEV (reference sequence). Clinical history as reported by participants underpinned cohort assignment. The data were produced by immunoSEQ multiplex PCR, yet TCRdb's version contains in-frame clones alone and is incomplete. This sample has about 170,000 clones, with approximately 91% found just once. The data derive from a study of blood T cell repertoires in COVID-19. This chain connects TRBV27 to TRBJ2-1; 10 bases are shared with TRBD2. The receptor was isolated from a woman aged 18-29 years who had recovered from COVID-19. Sequencing was carried out using PBMCs or T cells enriched from blood (not recorded which). This chain's CDR3 is CASSLLGLADEQFF. The CDR3 nucleotides read TGTGCCAGCAGTTTATTAGGACTAGCGGATGAGCAGTTCTTC.